The 31 T cell receptor beta chains given below trace back to one sample, sequenced in a study of regulatory T cells in long-lasting Graves disease (dated by TCRdb to 2020 to 2022). Library method: multiplex PCR. Reads for this sample came from an Illumina HiSeq 4000. To build TCR beta libraries, CDR3 regions were amplified by Arm-PCR using iRepertoire HTBI primers. The public reads were quality trimmed at Q25 with fastp and then assembled into clones with MiXCR by TCRdb, keeping productive beta chains. Every distinct CDR3 protein forms one entry, paired with its most common genes and DNA. This sample has over 650,000 distinct CDR3 sequences in its table, and around 30% of those were observed once. About 42% of the sample is taken by the ten largest. Reading the label with the study, this specimen's time point is: persistent/refractory GD, antithyroid drugs over 5 years with positive TRAb. For both TCR sequencing and RNA sequencing, RNA was extracted from PBMCs using TRIzol.

The sequences come from peripheral blood mononuclear cells (PBMCs), collected when the disease was refractory, from a patient treated with antithyroid drugs. The receptors were sampled from a female donor with Graves disease.

The J gene is TRBJ1-5, the V gene TRBV6-1; the D gene is possibly TRBD1 (6 bases). Trimming took off 6 bases at V and 7 bases at J, with 19 bases between the two ends. Germline V gene data show CDR1 as MNHNS and CDR2 as SASEGT. The CDR3 runs 15 residues. The chain's CDR3 is CASSTLTGQSQPQHF. In DNA, the CDR3 is TGTGCCAGCAGCACACTTACAGGGCAGAGCCAGCCCCAGCATTTT.

This clonotype was seen a few times. The V gene is TRBV10-3, the J gene TRBJ1-2, with 7 bases lining up with TRBD1. The CDR3 contains 16 residues. CDR1 and CDR2 from the germline V gene are ENHRY and SYGVKD. V trimming: 2 bases; J trimming: 0 bases; junction bases outside the gene matches: 6. As DNA, the CDR3 is TGTGCCATCAGTGAGGGGTCAGGGGGTCCTAACTATGGCTACACCTTC. It encodes CAISEGSGGPNYGYTF.

This clonotype was observed at least ten times. This sequence joins TRBV2 and TRBJ1-1, with D unclear. The V and J ends lost 7 bases and 1 base respectively, with 10 bases between them. The germline V gene encodes CDR1 SNHLY and CDR2 FYNNEI. The CDR3 consists of 13 residues. The CDR3 loop is CASTPTENTEAFF. CDR3 sequence (DNA): TGTGCCAGCACCCCCACGGAGAACACTGAAGCTTTCTTT.

The rearrangement joins TRBV9 to TRBJ1-6; no clear D gene. Looked up from germline, CDR1 is SGDLS and CDR2 is YYNGEE. The CDR3 covers 16 residues. Trimming pared 4 bases from V and 7 bases from J, leaving 18 bases between. The CDR3 loop reads CASSQWRAGENSPLHF. The CDR3 DNA sequence: TGTGCCAGCAGCCAGTGGAGGGCGGGTGAAAATTCACCCCTCCACTTT.

The sample holds a few counts of this clonotype. This chain links TRBV20-1 with TRBJ2-1, with D possibly TRBD2 on 6 matching bases. The CDR3 length is 15 residues. With 0 bases removed from V and 8 bases from J, the gap between germline ends came to 17 bases. The germline gives CDR1 DFQATT, CDR2 SNEGSKA (reference sequence). The CDR3 is CSARDGRGIRDEQFF. The CDR3 DNA reads as TGCAGTGCTAGAGATGGTCGGGGGATCCGGGATGAGCAGTTCTTC.

This clonotype was observed a handful of times. The chain recombines TRBV6-2 or TRBV6-3 with TRBJ1-1; D gene uncertain. The CDR3 has 13 amino acids. Germline V gives CDR1 MNHEY, CDR2 SVGEGT. V lost 5 bases to trimming and J lost 4 bases, with 11 bases between them. In nucleotides, the CDR3 is TGTGCCAGCAGTGTCAACATACCCACTGAAGCTTTCTTT. Translation gives CASSVNIPTEAFF.

V gene TRBV6-1 combines with J gene TRBJ1-2; D ambiguous. Germline V lookup: CDR1 MNHNS, CDR2 SASEGT. V dropped 6 bases and J dropped 7 bases, with 12 bases sitting between them. The CDR3 length is 12 residues. CDR3 loop: CASSRQESGYTF. CDR3 sequence (DNA): TGTGCCAGCAGCCGCCAAGAAAGTGGCTACACCTTC.

The chain uses TRBV25-1 and TRBJ1-2; 7 positions match TRBD1. CDR1 MGHDK and CDR2 SYGVNS come from the germline V gene. J gave up 7 bases and V 6 bases, and 5 bases lay outside the gene matches. The CDR3 totals 12 residues. The CDR3 is CASRQGWGGYTF. The DNA for the CDR3 is TGTGCCAGCAGACAGGGGTGGGGTGGCTACACCTTC.

This clonotype was counted between two and nine times. The V and J genes are TRBV7-9 and TRBJ1-2, with 9 bases matching TRBD1. The germline V gene has CDR1 SEHNR and CDR2 FQNEAQ (reference sequence). The trim removed 4 bases at V and 2 bases at J, leaving 5 bases unmatched. This CDR3 spans 15 amino acids. CDR3 loop: CASSSGTGRNYGYTF. The CDR3 DNA reads TGTGCCAGCAGCTCCGGGACAGGGAGGAACTATGGCTACACCTTC.

This clonotype has a count of ten or more. V gene TRBV4-1 combines with J gene TRBJ1-1; D is uncertain. V lost 2 bases, J lost 5 bases, and 6 bases lay in between. Per germline, CDR1 MGHRA and CDR2 YSYEKL. This CDR3 is built from 12 residues. This chain's CDR3 is CASSQKDTEAFF. In DNA, the CDR3 is TGCGCCAGCAGCCAAAAGGATACTGAAGCTTTCTTT.

This clonotype has only a few counts. The rearrangement joins TRBV19 to TRBJ1-5, with 8 bases lining up with TRBD1. With 5 bases clipped from V and 6 bases from J, the junction kept 9 bases outside the gene matches. Looked up from germline, CDR1 is LNHDA and CDR2 is SQIVND (reference sequence). The CDR3 loop spans 15 amino acids. The CDR3 loop reads CASSLDRGHGQPQHF. CDR3 bases: TGTGCCAGTAGTCTCGACAGGGGTCATGGTCAGCCCCAGCATTTT.

The chain carries TRBV20-1 and TRBJ2-2; D is perhaps TRBD1 (6 bases). CDR1 DFQATT and CDR2 SNEGSKA come from the germline V gene (reference sequence). This CDR3 spans 18 amino acids. The germline V and J ends were trimmed by 0 bases and 1 base, with 18 bases remaining between them. The CDR3 sequence: CSARDRTGTLVNTGELFF. The CDR3 DNA reads TGCAGTGCTAGAGATCGCACAGGGACCTTGGTGAACACCGGGGAGCTGTTTTTT.

This chain links TRBV28 with TRBJ1-6, with D unclear. With 5 bases removed from V and 0 bases from J, the gap between germline ends came to 17 bases. This CDR3 has 18 residues. Germline V gene data show CDR1 as MDHEN and CDR2 as SYDVKM. CDR3 DNA sequence: TGTGCCAGCAGTCCCCCCGGGCCTAGGAGCTCCTATAATTCACCCCTCCACTTT. Translation gives CASSPPGPRSSYNSPLHF. Full variable domain (rest looked up from reference TRBV28 and TRBJ1-6): DVKVTQSSRYLVKRTGEKVFLECVQDMDHENMFWYRQDPGLGLRLIYFSYDVKMKEKGDIPEGYSVSREKKERFSLILESASTNQTSMYLCASSPPGPRSSYNSPLHFGNGTRLTVT.

The V and J genes are TRBV30 and TRBJ1-6; D unresolved. This CDR3 has 14 residues. Germline CDR1 is GTSNPN and CDR2 is SVGIG (reference sequence). Trimming took 1 base from V and 5 from J, leaving 9 bases between them. The CDR3 coding sequence is TGTGCCTGGAGTGGAACTTACCATAATTCACCCCTCCACTTT. The encoded protein is CAWSGTYHNSPLHF.

This clonotype was counted only a few times. The rearrangement uses TRBV7-2 and TRBJ2-7, with 15 bases aligning to TRBD2. This CDR3 is 19 amino acids long. The ends lost 0 bases at V and 2 bases at J; junction bases unmatched: 8. Germline lookup yields CDR1 SGHTA and CDR2 FQGNSA. CDR3 residues: CASSLADGLAGGGAYEQYF. The CDR3 bases are TGTGCCAGCAGCTTAGCCGACGGACTAGCGGGAGGGGGAGCCTACGAGCAGTACTTC.

This clonotype has at least ten counts. This chain links TRBV6-1 with TRBJ1-2; 8 bases align to TRBD1. Per germline, CDR1 MNHNS and CDR2 SASEGT. This CDR3 has 16 residues. J was trimmed by 4 bases and V by 1 base; bases with no gene match: 8. The CDR3: CASSEEGQDPGYGYTF. As DNA, the CDR3 is TGTGCCAGCAGTGAAGAGGGACAGGATCCTGGCTATGGCTACACCTTC.

There are a few counts of this clonotype. The rearrangement uses TRBV15 and TRBJ1-1; no firm D call. V lost 0 bases and J 4 bases, leaving 6 bases between the germline ends. The CDR3 is 13 residues long. Germline V gives CDR1 LNHNV, CDR2 YYDKDF (reference sequence). The chain's CDR3 is CATSRDQSTEAFF. As DNA, the CDR3 is TGTGCCACCAGCAGAGATCAGAGCACTGAAGCTTTCTTT.

This sequence joins TRBV7-9 and TRBJ1-5, with 10 bases fitting TRBD1. Germline loops: CDR1 SEHNR, CDR2 FQNEAQ (reference sequence). With V trimmed by 4 bases and J by 2 bases, 11 bases remained unmatched. The length of the CDR3 is 18 residues. The DNA of the CDR3 is TGTGCCAGCAGCTCTGGTGGACAGGGGGGGGTAGGCAATCAGCCCCAGCATTTT. It encodes CASSSGGQGGVGNQPQHF.

Of note for this clonotype: The junction does not match germline at one end; this may be a read error. The chain combines TRBV5-1 with TRBJ2-7; tentatively, D is TRBD1 or TRBD2 (5 bases each). CDR3 length equals 16 residues. CDR1 is SGHRS, CDR2 YFSETQ, per germline. CDR3 loop: CASSSALGVVLDEQYF. CDR3 in DNA: TGTGCCAGCAGCTCGGCTTTGGGGGTAGTTCTCGACGAGCAGTACTTC.

The CDR3 nucleotides read TGCAGTGCTAAAGGGACTAGCGGGAGAGGAGGCGAGCAGTACTTC. It is translated as CSAKGTSGRGGEQYF. This rearrangement joins TRBV20-1 to TRBJ2-7, with 14 bases that match TRBD2. Germline assignment: CDR1 DFQATT and CDR2 SNEGSKA (reference sequence). The CDR3 consists of 15 residues. J gave up 6 bases and V 4 bases, and 8 bases lay outside the gene matches.

The rearrangement uses TRBV20-1 and TRBJ2-5; the match to TRBD2 covers 7 bases. The CDR3 is 15 residues long. Trimming removed 3 bases from V and 2 bases from J; junction bases left unmatched: 9. Germline-derived CDR1 and CDR2 are DFQATT and SNEGSKA (reference sequence). The CDR3 DNA follows: TGCAGTGCTAGGTCTGGGGGAGGGCCTCAAGAGACCCAGTACTTC. Translating it yields CSARSGGGPQETQYF.

On this clonotype itself: Likely a read error: the CDR3 ends without its conserved phenylalanine or tryptophan. This chain links TRBV29-1 with TRBJ2-5; D remains ambiguous. V shed 7 bases and J shed 5 bases, with 11 bases lying between them. The CDR3 consists of 11 residues. Germline V gene sequence: CDR1 SQVTM, CDR2 ANQGSEA. This CDR3 reads CSGWVGETQYL. Written as DNA, the CDR3 is TGCAGCGGGTGGGTGGGGGAGACCCAGTACCTC.

This clonotype was found many times. The genes are TRBV6-1 and TRBJ1-5, with 7 bases aligning to TRBD1. The CDR3 has 15 residues. V shed 3 bases, J shed 2 bases, and the junction held 4 bases outside the gene matches. Germline V gene sequence: CDR1 MNHNS, CDR2 SASEGT. The CDR3 nucleotides read TGTGCCAGCAGTGACTTAGGACAGGGCAATCAGCCCCAGCATTTT. Translating gives CASSDLGQGNQPQHF.

Only a few counts were recorded for this clonotype. V gene TRBV11-2 combines with J gene TRBJ2-2; D gene unclear. Trimming took 5 bases from V and 9 from J, leaving 16 bases between them. Germline CDR1 SGHAT, CDR2 FQNNGV. The CDR3 loop spans 14 amino acids. Here the CDR3 reads CASSEPGPGRELFF. The DNA for the CDR3 is TGTGCCAGCAGCGAACCGGGCCCCGGACGGGAGCTGTTTTTT.

The rearrangement uses TRBV19 and TRBJ2-6; the D gene is possibly TRBD1 (5 bases). V lost 7 bases and J 2 bases, leaving 18 bases between the germline ends. The CDR3 has 17 amino acids. Germline V gives CDR1 LNHDA, CDR2 SQIVND (reference sequence). CDR3 amino acids: CASTPLSQGAGANVLTF. CDR3 coding DNA: TGTGCCAGTACCCCCTTGAGCCAAGGGGCTGGGGCCAACGTCCTGACTTTC.

This clonotype was seen repeatedly, ten times or more. The V and J genes are TRBV12-3 or TRBV12-4 and TRBJ1-2; TRBD1 might be the D (6 bases). This CDR3 has 15 residues. V was pared by 7 bases and J by 2 bases, with 17 bases between. CDR3 sequence (DNA): TGTGCCAGCAAAGGTCATAGGGGGGTAAACTATGGCTACACCTTC. This codes for CASKGHRGVNYGYTF.

This clonotype was seen at least ten times. V and J are TRBV11-2 and TRBJ2-7; 14 bases align to TRBD2. After removal of 5 bases from V and 4 bases from J, the junction contained 10 bases not matched to a gene. CDR1 and CDR2 from the germline V gene are SGHAT and FQNNGV. This CDR3 region has 17 residues. CDR3 bases: TGTGCCAGCAGCCCATTTTACGGGACTAGCGGGAGTTACGAGCAGTACTTC. This gives the protein CASSPFYGTSGSYEQYF.

CDR3 sequence (DNA): TGCGCCAGCAGCCAAGGGTCAGTCACGGTAGGGCCCCAGCATTTT. This translates into CASSQGSVTVGPQHF. The chain has TRBV4-1 and TRBJ1-5; D is uncertain. The germline V gene has CDR1 MGHRA and CDR2 YSYEKL. There are 15 residues in the CDR3. The V end was cut by 1 base, the J end by 9 bases, with 16 bases between.

The chain carries TRBV3-1 and TRBJ1-1, with 9 bases matching TRBD1. With V trimmed by 6 bases and J by 0 bases, 11 bases remained unmatched. The CDR3 length is 17 residues. Germline V gene sequence: CDR1 LGHDT, CDR2 YNNKEL (reference sequence). The CDR3 protein is CASRAGTGIPVNTEAFF. The DNA of the CDR3 is TGTGCCAGCAGGGCCGGGACAGGGATACCCGTGAACACTGAAGCTTTCTTT.

This clonotype was detected ten times or more. The chain is built from TRBV13 and TRBJ2-7, with 10 bases fitting TRBD2. The germline gives CDR1 PRHDT, CDR2 FYEKMQ (reference sequence). The CDR3 spans 13 residues. With 4 bases clipped from V and 5 bases from J, the junction kept 2 bases outside the gene matches. CDR3 nucleotides: TGTGCCAGCAGCTCAGCGGGAGGGAACGAGCAGTACTTC. Protein: CASSSAGGNEQYF.

CDR3 region: CASSNPRGNRLNYGYTF. The CDR3 nucleotides are TGTGCCAGTAGTAATCCCCGCGGGAACAGGCTGAACTATGGCTACACCTTC. This chain connects TRBV19 to TRBJ1-2, with a tentative D call TRBD1 (5 bases). Trimming cost V 4 bases and J 2 bases, with 20 bases left between them. The CDR3 is made up of 17 amino acids. Looked up from germline, CDR1 is LNHDA and CDR2 is SQIVND (reference sequence).